The rows below give T cell receptor beta chains drawn from one sample of a study of T cells after yellow fever vaccination. One entry per CDR3 protein, called by TCRdb with MiXCR from the 5' RACE reads. The table has under 600,000 distinct CDR3 sequences, less than 25% seen once. The specimen was PBMCs, collected about 21 days after the first yellow fever vaccination. The source of these receptors is a man between 18 and 29 years old who received the YFV17D yellow fever vaccine. Both conserved end residues are part of each CDR3. The D gene is left open where the match is weak. Clone size is shown for a subset of rows, as once, few, many or a class of expanded clone.

>.|few|TRBJ1-5|TRBV20-1
CSAQEWGSNQPQHF
TGCAGTGCCCAGGAATGGGGGAGCAATCAGCCCCAGCATTTT
>.|.|TRBJ2-3|TRBV28
CASSFLGGLTDTQYF
TGTGCCAGCAGTTTTCTGGGGGGACTCACAGATACGCAGTATTTT
>TRBD1|few|TRBJ1-4|TRBV27
CASSRDRVYEKLFF
TGTGCCAGCAGCCGGGACAGGGTATATGAAAAACTGTTTTTT
>TRBD1|few|TRBJ1-4|TRBV4-1
CASSTRDRLNEKLFF
TGCGCCAGCAGCACCCGGGACAGGCTCAATGAAAAACTGTTTTTT
>.|many|TRBJ1-2|TRBV27
CASSLSDRLGKGYTF
TGTGCCAGCAGTTTATCAGACAGGCTCGGGAAGGGCTACACCTTC
>.|few|TRBJ2-1|TRBV11-3
CASSLSGVAAQYEQFF
TGTGCCAGCAGCTTATCCGGAGTCGCAGCCCAGTATGAGCAGTTCTTC
>.|few|TRBJ2-5|TRBV7-2
CASSSASLETQYF
TGTGCCAGCAGCTCCGCGTCCCTAGAGACCCAGTACTTC
>.|.|TRBJ1-1|TRBV6-6
CASGGGEAFF
TGTGCCAGCGGGGGAGGTGAAGCTTTCTTT
>.|.|TRBJ1-4|TRBV20-1
CSARRTDEKLFF
TGCAGTGCCAGAAGGACAGATGAAAAACTGTTTTTT
>.|.|TRBJ2-2|TRBV14
CASSQATTNTGELFF
TGTGCCAGCAGCCAGGCGACAACGAACACCGGGGAGCTGTTTTTT
>.|many|TRBJ2-1|TRBV11-1
CASLRGGFYNEQFF
TGTGCCAGCTTAAGGGGGGGCTTCTACAATGAGCAGTTCTTC
>TRBD1|.|TRBJ1-1|TRBV7-8
CASTHRGITEAFF
TGTGCCAGCACTCACAGGGGTATAACTGAAGCTTTCTTT
>.|.|TRBJ2-1|TRBV21-1
CASSKEKGAYNEQFF
TGTGCCAGCAGCAAAGAAAAGGGCGCCTACAATGAGCAGTTCTTC
>.|.|TRBJ2-2|TRBV25-1
CASSETTNTGELFF
TGTGCCAGCAGTGAAACCACGAACACCGGGGAGCTGTTTTTT